This T cell receptor (beta chain) was profiled in a study of blood T cells in healthy people across ages. Study outcomes and limitations: Whereas aged donors had fewer naive CD4+ cells, long-lived donors had more of them and higher diversity.

With a J-beta primer mix and a sample-barcoded 5' primer, a second PCR ran 7 to 11 cycles. Each of the cDNA molecules was tagged by a template-switch adaptor with 12 random nucleotides. TCRdb analysed the 5' RACE reads with MiXCR anew, one entry per CDR3 protein. The profile shows approximately 290,000 distinct CDR3 sequences, around 29% of them singletons. In regard to this clonotype: Its antigen is still unknown.

The CDR3 runs 16 residues. Each donor gave roughly 10 milliliters of peripheral blood. There were at least 6 micrograms of total RNA extracted from every sample. The source material was blood. This TCR was recovered from a woman in her seventies in good health. V usage is TRBV12-3 or TRBV12-4 and J usage is TRBJ2-5; D tentatively fits TRBD1 or TRBD2 (6 bases each). The J call is in doubt because the DNA end fits TRBJ2-1 better. Here the CDR3 reads CASTKTQGRTYNEQFF. CDR3 nucleotides: TGTGCCAGCACCAAAACCCAGGGGAGGACTTACAATGAGCAGTTCTTC.